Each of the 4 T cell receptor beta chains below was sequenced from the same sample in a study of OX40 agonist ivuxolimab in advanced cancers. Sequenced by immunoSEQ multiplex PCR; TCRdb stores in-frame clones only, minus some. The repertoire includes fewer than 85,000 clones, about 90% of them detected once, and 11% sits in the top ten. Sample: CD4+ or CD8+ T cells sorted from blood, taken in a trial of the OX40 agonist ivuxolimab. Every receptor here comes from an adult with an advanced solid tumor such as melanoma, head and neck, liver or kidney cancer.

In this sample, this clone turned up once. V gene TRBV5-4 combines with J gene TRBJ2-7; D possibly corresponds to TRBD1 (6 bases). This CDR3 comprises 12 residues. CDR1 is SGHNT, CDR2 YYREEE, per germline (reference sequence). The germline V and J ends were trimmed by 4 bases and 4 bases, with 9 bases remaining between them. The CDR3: CASSPTGYEQYF. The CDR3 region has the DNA TGTGCCAGCAGCCCAACAGGGTACGAGCAGTACTTC.

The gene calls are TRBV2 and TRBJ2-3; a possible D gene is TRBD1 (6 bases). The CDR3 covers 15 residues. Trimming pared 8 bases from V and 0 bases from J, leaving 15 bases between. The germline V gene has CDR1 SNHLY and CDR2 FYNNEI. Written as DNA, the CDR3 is TGTGCCAGCGAGCGTGGGCAGGGGAGCACAGATACGCAGTATTTT. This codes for CASERGQGSTDTQYF.

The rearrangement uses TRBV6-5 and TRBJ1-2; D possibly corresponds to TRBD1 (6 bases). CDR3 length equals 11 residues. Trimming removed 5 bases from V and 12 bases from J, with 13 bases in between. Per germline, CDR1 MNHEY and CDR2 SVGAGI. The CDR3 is CASSHQGRDTF. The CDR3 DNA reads TGTGCCAGCAGTCACCAGGGGAGAGACACCTTC.

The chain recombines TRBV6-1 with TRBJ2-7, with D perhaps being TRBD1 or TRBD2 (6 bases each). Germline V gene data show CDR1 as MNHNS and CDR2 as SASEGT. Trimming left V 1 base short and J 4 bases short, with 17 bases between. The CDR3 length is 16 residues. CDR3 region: CASSEGMGGGPYEQYF. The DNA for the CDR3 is TGTGCCAGCAGTGAAGGGATGGGTGGGGGGCCTTACGAGCAGTACTTC.